The 6 T cell receptor beta chains below all came from one sample that was sequenced in a study of blood T cells in healthy people across ages. PCR was performed a second time for about 7 to 11 cycles using a sample-barcoded 5' primer and a J-beta primer mix. MiXCR, run by TCRdb on the 5' RACE reads, gives a single entry per CDR3 protein. This sample has roughly 900,000 distinct CDR3 sequences; roughly 50% occur once, and the top ten carry about an eighth. The sequencing input was blood. These receptors came from a man between 25 and 39 years old in good health.

The chain recombines TRBV9 with TRBJ2-3; D perhaps matches TRBD2 (5 bases). The CDR3 length is 16 residues. Trimming removed 4 bases from V and 0 bases from J, with 15 bases in between. Germline-derived CDR1 and CDR2 are SGDLS and YYNGEE. As DNA, the CDR3 is TGTGCCAGCAGCACCGAGCCTAGCAGAAGCACAGATACGCAGTATTTT. It encodes CASSTEPSRSTDTQYF. Based on the CDR3 plus reference TRBV9 and TRBJ2-3, the full variable domain is DSGVTQTPKHLITATGQRVTLRCSPRSGDLSVYWYQQSLDQGLQFLIQYYNGEERAKGNILERFSAQQFPDLHSELNLSSLELGDSALYFCASSTEPSRSTDTQYFGPGTRLTVL.

The chain employs TRBV2 and TRBJ2-1; possibly TRBD2 for D (6 bases). Germline CDR1 is SNHLY and CDR2 is FYNNEI. This CDR3 region has 13 residues. With 7 bases removed from V and 9 bases from J, the gap between germline ends came to 16 bases. In DNA form, the CDR3 reads TGTGCCAGCACTCCTAGCGATGTAGGTGAGCAGTTCTTC. This encodes CASTPSDVGEQFF.

Details on this clonotype: At one end, the junction sequence differs from germline, possibly due to a read error. The J gene is TRBJ2-7, the V gene TRBV10-3; 9 positions match TRBD2. Gene TRBJ2-5 matches the end of the DNA better, so the J call may be wrong. The germline V gene encodes CDR1 ENHRY and CDR2 SYGVKD. This CDR3 comprises 14 residues. The CDR3: CATSDGLARETQYF. DNA for the CDR3: TGTGCCACCAGTGACGGACTAGCGCGGGAGACCCAGTACTTC.

This clonotype occurred a few times. This chain uses TRBV6-5 with TRBJ2-7; 11 bases are a match to TRBD1. The V gene's germline CDR1 is MNHEY and CDR2 SVGAGI. The ends lost 0 bases at V and 4 bases at J; junction bases unmatched: 2. The CDR3 runs to 15 residues. In DNA form, the CDR3 reads TGTGCCAGCAGTTACTCGGACAGGGGGCTTTACGAGCAGTACTTC. Residues: CASSYSDRGLYEQYF.

The rearrangement uses TRBV5-1 and TRBJ1-2; no clear D gene. This CDR3 spans 13 amino acids. The V end lost 4 bases, the J end lost 8 bases, and 15 bases lay between the germline ends. Germline V gene lookup returns CDR1 SGHRS and CDR2 YFSETQ. CDR3 sequence reads: CASSITEQRGYTF. In nucleotides, the CDR3 is TGCGCCAGCAGCATTACAGAACAGCGGGGCTACACCTTC. Based on the CDR3 plus reference TRBV5-1 and TRBJ1-2, the full variable domain is KAGVTQTPRYLIKTRGQQVTLSCSPISGHRSVSWYQQTPGQGLQFLFEYFSETQRNKGNFPGRFSGRQFSNSRSEMNVSTLELGDSALYLCASSITEQRGYTFGSGTRLTVV.

This clonotype has just a few counts. The CDR3 is CAISEGGASTDTQYF. The DNA of the CDR3 is TGTGCCATCAGTGAGGGGGGGGCCAGCACAGATACGCAGTATTTT. The chain links TRBV10-3 to TRBJ2-3; a weak D match, TRBD2 (7 bases). Germline V lookup: CDR1 ENHRY, CDR2 SYGVKD. The V gene lost 2 bases and the J gene lost 0 bases, with 9 bases spanning the gap. The CDR3 is made up of 15 amino acids.